The clone carrying this TCR beta chain was recorded at least ten times. The data derive from a study of tumor-infiltrating lymphocytes in primary liver carcinoma. The approximately 17-32 mg bulk tissue piece was not sorted before simultaneous RNA and DNA extraction. The input was about 500 ng total RNA; TCR beta cDNA was made from it with a constant-region primer. Construction of TCR beta libraries relied on three successive nested multiplex PCR rounds employing slightly modified ARM-PCR. TRBV1-TRBV30 forward primers paired with a C-beta reverse primer were used in the first two PCR rounds, which ran about 11 cycles each. Using its own MiXCR run on the multiplex PCR reads, TCRdb lists one record per CDR3 protein. The repertoire consists of approximately 120,000 distinct CDR3 sequences, with around 60% occurring once and the leading ten covering around 8.4%. The CDR3 consists of 11 residues. V dropped 4 bases and J dropped 5 bases, with 6 bases sitting between them. The germline CDR1 and CDR2 sequences are SQVTM and ANQGSEA.

The source material was liver tumor tissue from sampling region 3. Indicated subset: tumor region T3, left-lateral pole. The source of this sequence is a woman in her fifties or sixties with primary liver carcinoma and hepatitis B virus infection. The chain carries TRBV29-1 and TRBJ2-1, with a possible D match to TRBD2 (5 bases). Here the CDR3 reads CSVGGNNEQFF. DNA for the CDR3: TGCAGCGTTGGAGGGAACAATGAGCAGTTCTTC.